This TCR beta chain was profiled in a study of early T cells in non-severe SARS-CoV-2 infection (dated by TCRdb to the early 2020s). The study in broad terms: Because TCR sequencing was done on bulk RNA from unsorted whole blood, the alpha and beta chains could not be paired. General findings and caveats noted by the study authors: VDJdb matching was skewed toward anti-spike CD8 responses, so virus-specific expansions were likely underestimated and private and CD4 specificities were missed.

Library construction relied on 5' RACE. This sample was sequenced with a NextSeq 500. In the TCR library protocol, unique molecular identifiers were attached to individual cDNA molecules to correct for PCR bias and sequencing error. Both TCR alpha and beta chains were sequenced, and tight co-correlation was observed between alpha and beta sequence abundances in each sample. The original pipeline was this. Decombinator V4 was used to annotate TCR sequences for V gene, J gene and CDR3. Expanded TCRs were defined as changing significantly between any two time points under a Poisson model with p below 0.0001. TCR abundances were normalised to the total number of TCRs sequenced per sample and were expressed as counts per million. VDJdb, accessed on 1 November 2021, was searched for TCRs annotated for CMV, EBV and SARS-CoV-2, and TCRs annotated for more than one antigen were excluded. The public reads were run again by TCRdb, first through fastp at Q25 and then through MiXCR, and only productive beta chains were kept. For every CDR3 protein sequence, its rows merge into one entry that carries the most common genes and DNA. For this entry, the V and J calls and clone size follow TCRdb and not the study's own pipeline. This sample has tens of thousands of distinct CDR3 sequences in its table, and about 10% of those were observed once. The top ten clones comprise approximately 12% of the sample.

A case-control design nested within a healthcare worker cohort in London, UK, was used, with weekly nasopharyngeal swab PCR tests and blood sampling performed. Between 23 and 31 March 2020, the week of the UK lockdown, healthcare workers were enrolled and then followed up weekly for as long as 16 weeks. With regard to this clonotype: Its antigen is currently not known. No much larger clone is present one base from it, and per-base qualities are unavailable.

The sequencing used whole blood, collected at baseline. The receptor comes from an adult who was a healthcare worker with PCR-confirmed SARS-CoV-2 infection or an uninfected control (not recorded which).

The DNA sequence follows: TGTGCCAGCATAGAGGGACAGGGGGTTAGCGAGCAGTACTTC. Its protein product is CASIEGQGVSEQYF. In this chain, TRBV28 is recombined with TRBJ2-7, and 11 junctional nucleotides match TRBD1. Clipping removes 7 bases from V and 6 bases from J, with 8 as the unmatched junction base count. The CDR3 numbers 14 residues from cysteine through phenylalanine. CDR3 DNA is the only sequence kept; it has 42 bases, read in frame from the first base. The germline V gene sets CDR1 to MDHEN and CDR2 to SYDVKM.